This T cell receptor beta chain was identified in a study of neoadjuvant anti-PD-1 for oral cavity cancer. In the study overall: Before surgery, most patients got three to four biweekly 3 mg/kg nivolumab doses.

These newly diagnosed stage II-IVA oral cavity squamous cell carcinoma patients had no prior systemic or radiation treatment. V lost 1 base and J lost 3; bases outside the gene matches: 11. The CDR3 runs 17 residues. The V gene's germline CDR1 is SGHAT and CDR2 FQNNGV. Notes on this clone: Its specificity is unknown.

The method was immunoSEQ multiplex PCR; TCRdb's version includes in-frame clones alone and lacks a portion of them. The sample yields about 72,000 clones, around 80% seen once. Study-wide results and limits: Higher pretreatment blood Treg/Th17 ratios correlated with higher pretreatment blood and lower post-treatment tumor TCRbeta clonality. With a few patients per group, TCR findings need larger cohorts.

This receptor was obtained from a person between 40 and 79 years old with oral cavity squamous cell carcinoma. The sample in question was PBMCs, obtained before nivolumab (anti-PD-1) treatment. The J gene is TRBJ2-7, the V gene TRBV11-2, with TRBD1 matching over 8 bases. The CDR3 DNA is TGTGCCAGCAGCTTAGCAGGGGGCAGGACGCGACTCTACGAGCAGTACTTC. Protein sequence: CASSLAGGRTRLYEQYF.